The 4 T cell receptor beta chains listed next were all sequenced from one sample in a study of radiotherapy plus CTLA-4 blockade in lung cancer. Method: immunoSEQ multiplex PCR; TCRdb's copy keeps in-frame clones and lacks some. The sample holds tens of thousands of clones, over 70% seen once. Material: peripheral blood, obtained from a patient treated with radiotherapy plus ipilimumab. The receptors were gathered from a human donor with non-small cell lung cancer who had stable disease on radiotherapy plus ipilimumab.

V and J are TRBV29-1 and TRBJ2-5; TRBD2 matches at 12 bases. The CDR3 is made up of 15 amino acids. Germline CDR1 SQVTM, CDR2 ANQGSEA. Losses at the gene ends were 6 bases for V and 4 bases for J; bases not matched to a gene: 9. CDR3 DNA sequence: TGCAGCGTCGCCGGGACTAGCGGGTCTCGAGAGACCCAGTACTTC. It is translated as CSVAGTSGSRETQYF. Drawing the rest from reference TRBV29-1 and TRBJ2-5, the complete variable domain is SAVISQKPSRDICQRGTSLTIQCQVDSQVTMMFWYRQQPGQSLTLIATANQGSEATYESGFVIDKFPISRPNLTFSTLTVSNMSPEDSSIYLCSVAGTSGSRETQYFGPGTRLLVL.

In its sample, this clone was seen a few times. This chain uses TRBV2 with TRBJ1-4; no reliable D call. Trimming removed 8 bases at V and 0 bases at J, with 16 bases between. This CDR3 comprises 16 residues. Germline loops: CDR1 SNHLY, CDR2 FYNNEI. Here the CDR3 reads CASSREPTATNEKLFF. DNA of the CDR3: TGTGCCAGCTCAAGGGAACCTACTGCAACTAATGAAAAACTGTTTTTT. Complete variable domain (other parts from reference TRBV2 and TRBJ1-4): EPEVTQTPSHQVTQMGQEVILRCVPISNHLYFYWYRQILGQKVEFLVSFYNNEISEKSEIFDDQFSVERPDGSNFTLKIRSTKLEDSAMYFCASSREPTATNEKLFFGSGTQLSVL.

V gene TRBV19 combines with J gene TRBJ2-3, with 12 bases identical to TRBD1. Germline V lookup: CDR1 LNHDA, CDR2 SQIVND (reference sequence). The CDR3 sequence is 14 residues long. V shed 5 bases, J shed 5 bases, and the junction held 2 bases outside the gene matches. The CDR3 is CASSRDRGLDTQYF. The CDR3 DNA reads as TGTGCCAGTAGTCGGGACAGGGGGCTAGATACGCAGTATTTT.

The CDR3 DNA sequence: TGTGCCAGCAGCCTATCCGGGACATCCCAAGAGACCCAGTACTTC. Translating it yields CASSLSGTSQETQYF. This chain connects TRBV9 to TRBJ2-5; D possibly corresponds to TRBD1 (6 bases). V was clipped by 4 bases and J by 1 base, with 14 bases between them. The germline CDR1 and CDR2 sequences are SGDLS and YYNGEE. There are 15 residues in the CDR3.